This T cell receptor (beta chain) was profiled in a study of blood T cell repertoires in COVID-19. The V gene end was trimmed by 1 base and the J gene end by 7 bases; junction bases not matched to a gene: 7. This CDR3 has 16 residues. CDR1 and CDR2 from the germline V gene are SGHAT and FQNNGV. Patients from Seattle were sampled longitudinally, starting during active infection. Authors' analysis steps: Amplified reference gene primers provided the basis for estimating nucleated cell counts. Measured with immunoSEQ multiplex PCR; TCRdb has only the in-frame clones, and not every one. Clone size and the V and J calls come from that table; the DNA yielded D and trimming. This sample has about 93,000 clones; 89% occur once, and the top ten carry under 5.5%.

The chain carries TRBV11-2 and TRBJ2-5, with TRBD2 matching over 12 bases. The clonotype originates from a man aged 55-75 years with COVID-19, enrolled during active disease. Sample: peripheral blood. The CDR3 DNA sequence: TGTGCCAGCAGCTTAGGACTAGCGGGAGCGGGCGGGACCCAGTACTTC. Translating it yields CASSLGLAGAGGTQYF.